Each of the 8 T cell receptor beta chains below was sequenced from the same sample in a study of cytomegalovirus exposure and HLA in healthy donors. The primer mix had 60 Vbeta and 13 Jbeta primers. TCRdb's copy holds only in-frame clones and misses some; the assay was immunoSEQ multiplex PCR. The table shows 100,000 to 150,000 clones, with 75% occurring only once. Sample: PBMCs. These receptor sequences come from a woman aged 35 to 49 in good health and CMV-seropositive.

V gene TRBV7-3 combines with J gene TRBJ2-1, with 7 nucleotides matching TRBD2. V lost 0 bases, J lost 12 bases, and 2 bases stayed unmatched. The CDR3 covers 12 residues. The V gene's germline CDR1 is SGHTA and CDR2 FQGTGA. The CDR3 is CASSLTGGRQFF. As DNA, the CDR3 is TGTGCCAGCAGCTTAACGGGAGGGCGGCAGTTCTTC.

V and J are TRBV2 and TRBJ1-1; D is perhaps TRBD1 (5 bases). From germline, CDR1 is SNHLY and CDR2 FYNNEI. The CDR3 extends over 12 amino acids. Trimming cost V 0 bases and J 9 bases, with 8 bases left between them. The CDR3 reads CASSEARGKAFF. As DNA, the CDR3 is TGTGCCAGCAGTGAAGCTAGGGGAAAAGCTTTCTTT. The full variable domain, its missing parts supplied by reference TRBV2 and TRBJ1-1, is EPEVTQTPSHQVTQMGQEVILRCVPISNHLYFYWYRQILGQKVEFLVSFYNNEISEKSEIFDDQFSVERPDGSNFTLKIRSTKLEDSAMYFCASSEARGKAFFGQGTRLTVV.

The chain combines TRBV7-2 with TRBJ2-7, with 7 bases lining up with TRBD2. This CDR3 spans 15 amino acids. CDR1 is SGHTA and CDR2 is FQGNSA in the germline V gene. J was trimmed by 1 base and V by 5 bases; bases with no gene match: 8. The CDR3 DNA sequence: TGTGCCAGCAGCCCCCCCAGCGGGAAATCCTACGAGCAGTACTTC. Protein: CASSPPSGKSYEQYF.

This sequence joins TRBV11-2 and TRBJ2-7; 9 positions agree with TRBD1. The CDR3 contains 19 residues. Germline CDR1 SGHAT, CDR2 FQNNGV. After removal of 4 bases from V and 0 bases from J, the junction contained 16 bases not matched to a gene. CDR3 coding DNA: TGTGCCAGCAGCTCTCAAGCGGCGCGGACAGGGGTCAACTCCTACGAGCAGTACTTC. The encoded protein is CASSSQAARTGVNSYEQYF.

This chain connects TRBV5-4 to TRBJ1-2, with a possible D match to TRBD1 (5 bases). Trimming shortened V by 4 bases and J by 7 bases, and 14 bases separated the two germline ends. The CDR3 extends over 13 amino acids. Germline V gene sequence: CDR1 SGHNT, CDR2 YYREEE (reference sequence). The CDR3 region is CASSRRVGGGYTF. Written as DNA, the CDR3 is TGTGCCAGCAGCCGCAGGGTCGGGGGTGGCTACACCTTC.

The chain links TRBV28 to TRBJ2-4; 8 bases are shared with TRBD2. This CDR3 has 19 residues. V lost 6 bases to trimming and J lost 0 bases; unmatched junction nucleotides: 16. In germline, CDR1 is MDHEN, CDR2 SYDVKM. CDR3 DNA sequence: TGTGCCAGCAGCTTCCCGGCCAGCGGGAGCGGACTAGCCAAAAACATTCAGTACTTC. It is translated as CASSFPASGSGLAKNIQYF.

This clone has just a few counts. The chain recombines TRBV18 with TRBJ2-7, with 8 bases that match TRBD2. Germline CDR1 KGHSH, CDR2 LQKENI. The CDR3 is 15 amino acids. V trimming: 5 bases; J trimming: 1 base; junction bases outside the gene matches: 7. The CDR3 coding sequence is TGTGCCAGCTCATTGACTAGCGCTGCGTCCTACGAGCAGTACTTC. It codes for CASSLTSAASYEQYF.

The chain links TRBV6-5 to TRBJ2-7; D might be TRBD2 (5 bases). Germline V CDR1 and CDR2: MNHEY, SVGAGI. The CDR3 has 16 amino acids. The V end was cut by 0 bases, the J end by 0 bases, with 12 bases between. The CDR3 region is CASSYSAGGSSYEQYF. CDR3 bases: TGTGCCAGCAGTTACTCGGCAGGTGGGAGCTCCTACGAGCAGTACTTC.